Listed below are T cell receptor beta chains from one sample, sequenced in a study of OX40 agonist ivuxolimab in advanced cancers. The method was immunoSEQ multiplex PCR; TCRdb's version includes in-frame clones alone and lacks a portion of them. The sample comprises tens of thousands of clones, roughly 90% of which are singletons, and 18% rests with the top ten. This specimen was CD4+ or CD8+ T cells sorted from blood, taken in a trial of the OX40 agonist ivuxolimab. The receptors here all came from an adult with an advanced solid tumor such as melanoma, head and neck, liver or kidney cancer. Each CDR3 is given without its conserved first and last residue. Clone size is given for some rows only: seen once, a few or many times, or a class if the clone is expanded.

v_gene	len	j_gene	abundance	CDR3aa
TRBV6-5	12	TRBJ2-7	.	ASRLLAGDYEQY
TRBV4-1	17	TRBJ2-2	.	ASSQYPGQEHPNTGELF
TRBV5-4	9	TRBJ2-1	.	ASRSGRGQF
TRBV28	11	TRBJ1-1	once	ASSLTTSLPAF
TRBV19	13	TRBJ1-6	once	ASKDFYRIDSPLH
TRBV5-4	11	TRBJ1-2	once	ASSGDREGGYT
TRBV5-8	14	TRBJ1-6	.	AGRGADSSYNSPLH
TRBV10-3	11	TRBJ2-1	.	AISERGDNEQF
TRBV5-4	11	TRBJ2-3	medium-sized	ASSLHQKDTQY
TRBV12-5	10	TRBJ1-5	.	ASGLKGTDLS
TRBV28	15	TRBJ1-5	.	ASSLVQTDLSNQPQH
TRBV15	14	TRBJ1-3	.	ATSRDFQGTGNTIY
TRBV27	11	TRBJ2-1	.	ASSPGTYNEQF
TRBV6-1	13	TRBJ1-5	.	ASSEVVGVNQPQH
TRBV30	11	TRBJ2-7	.	ASGTADSYEQY
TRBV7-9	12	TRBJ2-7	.	ASSSSGGTEEQY
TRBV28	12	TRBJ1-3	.	ASSPQGGGNTIY
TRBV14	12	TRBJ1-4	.	ASSRRQANEKLF
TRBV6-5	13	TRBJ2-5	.	ASSNPSEDQETQY
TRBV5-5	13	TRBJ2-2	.	ASSLLGAEVGELF
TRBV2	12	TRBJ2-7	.	ASSAVRPVYEQY
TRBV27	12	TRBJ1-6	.	ASSFGTGGSPLH
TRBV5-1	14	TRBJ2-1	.	ASSRKSSQDYNEQF
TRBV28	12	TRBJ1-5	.	ASSHGTEYQPQH
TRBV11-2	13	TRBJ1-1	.	ASSFTRDRNTEAF
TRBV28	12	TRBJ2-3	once	ASSFLSGTDTQY
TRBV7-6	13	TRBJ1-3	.	ASSLARDSGNTIY
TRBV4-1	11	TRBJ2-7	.	ASSQVLQDEQY
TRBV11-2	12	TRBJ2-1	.	ASSFETAYNEQF